This TCR beta chain was recorded in a study of T cell clones after liver transplantation. Clones were read by immunoSEQ multiplex PCR, and TCRdb kept only the in-frame ones, dropping some. In the table there are 50,000 or so clones, 80% to 90% of which are singletons. This CDR3 spans 14 amino acids. V shed 4 bases and J shed 2 bases, with 12 bases lying between them. Germline CDR1 and CDR2: KGHSH and LQKENI. This specimen consisted of CD8+ T cells from blood, obtained 12 months after liver transplant. V gene TRBV18 combines with J gene TRBJ2-7, with D perhaps TRBD2 (6 bases). This clonotype originated in a human patient who received a liver transplant. Some T cells may arise from the graft donor. CDR3 loop: CASSHRDLAYEQYF. The CDR3 DNA follows: TGTGCCAGCTCACACCGGGACTTAGCCTACGAGCAGTACTTC.